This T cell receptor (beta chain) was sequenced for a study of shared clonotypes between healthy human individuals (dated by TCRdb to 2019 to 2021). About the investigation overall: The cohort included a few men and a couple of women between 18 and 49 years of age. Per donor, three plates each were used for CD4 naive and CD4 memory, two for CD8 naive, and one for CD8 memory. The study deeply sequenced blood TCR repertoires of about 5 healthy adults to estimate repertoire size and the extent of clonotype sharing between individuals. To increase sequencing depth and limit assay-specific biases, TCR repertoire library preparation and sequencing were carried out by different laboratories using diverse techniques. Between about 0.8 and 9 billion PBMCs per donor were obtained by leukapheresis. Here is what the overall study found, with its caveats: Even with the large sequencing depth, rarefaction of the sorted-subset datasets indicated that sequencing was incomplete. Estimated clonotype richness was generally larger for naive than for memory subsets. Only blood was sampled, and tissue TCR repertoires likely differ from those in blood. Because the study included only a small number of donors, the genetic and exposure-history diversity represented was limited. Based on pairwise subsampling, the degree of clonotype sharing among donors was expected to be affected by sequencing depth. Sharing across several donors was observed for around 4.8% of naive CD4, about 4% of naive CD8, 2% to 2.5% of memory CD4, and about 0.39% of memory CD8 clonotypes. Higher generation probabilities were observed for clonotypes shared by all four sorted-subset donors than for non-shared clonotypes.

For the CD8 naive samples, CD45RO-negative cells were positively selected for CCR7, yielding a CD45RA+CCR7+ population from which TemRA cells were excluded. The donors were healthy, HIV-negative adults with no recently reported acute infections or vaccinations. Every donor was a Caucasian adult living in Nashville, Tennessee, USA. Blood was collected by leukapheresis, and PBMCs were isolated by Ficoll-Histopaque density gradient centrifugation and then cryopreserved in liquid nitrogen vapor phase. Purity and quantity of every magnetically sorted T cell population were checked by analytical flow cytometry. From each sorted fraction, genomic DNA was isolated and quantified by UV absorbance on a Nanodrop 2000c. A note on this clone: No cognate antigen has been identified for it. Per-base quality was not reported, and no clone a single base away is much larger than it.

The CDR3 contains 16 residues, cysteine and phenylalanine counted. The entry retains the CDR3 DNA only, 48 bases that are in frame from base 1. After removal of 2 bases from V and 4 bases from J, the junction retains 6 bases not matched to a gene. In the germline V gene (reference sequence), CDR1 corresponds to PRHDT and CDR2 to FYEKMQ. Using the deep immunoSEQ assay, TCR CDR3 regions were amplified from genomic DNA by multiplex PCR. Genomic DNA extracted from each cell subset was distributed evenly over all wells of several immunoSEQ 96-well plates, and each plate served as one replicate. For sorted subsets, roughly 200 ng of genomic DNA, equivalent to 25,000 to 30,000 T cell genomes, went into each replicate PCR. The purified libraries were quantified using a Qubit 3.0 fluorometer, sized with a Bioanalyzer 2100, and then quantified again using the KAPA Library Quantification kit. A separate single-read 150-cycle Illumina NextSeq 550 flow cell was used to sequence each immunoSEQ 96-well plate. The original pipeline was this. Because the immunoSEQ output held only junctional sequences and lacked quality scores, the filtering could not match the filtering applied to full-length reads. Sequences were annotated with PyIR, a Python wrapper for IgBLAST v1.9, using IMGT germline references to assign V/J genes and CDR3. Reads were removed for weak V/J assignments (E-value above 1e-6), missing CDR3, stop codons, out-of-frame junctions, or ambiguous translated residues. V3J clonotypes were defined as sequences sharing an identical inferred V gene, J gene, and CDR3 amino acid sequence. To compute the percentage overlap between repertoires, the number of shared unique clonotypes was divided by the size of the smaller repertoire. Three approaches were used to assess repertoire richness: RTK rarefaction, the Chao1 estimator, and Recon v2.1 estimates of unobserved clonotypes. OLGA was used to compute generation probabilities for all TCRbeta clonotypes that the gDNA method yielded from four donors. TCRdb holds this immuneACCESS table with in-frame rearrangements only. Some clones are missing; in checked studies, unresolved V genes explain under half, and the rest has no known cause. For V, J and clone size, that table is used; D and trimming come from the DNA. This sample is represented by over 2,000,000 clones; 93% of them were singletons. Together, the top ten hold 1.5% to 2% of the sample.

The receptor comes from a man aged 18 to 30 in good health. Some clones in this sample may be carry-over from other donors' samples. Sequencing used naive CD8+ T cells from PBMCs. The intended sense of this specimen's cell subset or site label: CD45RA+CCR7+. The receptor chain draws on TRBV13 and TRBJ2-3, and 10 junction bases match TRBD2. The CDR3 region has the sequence CASSLKAGGPADTQYF. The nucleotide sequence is TGTGCCAGCAGCTTAAAAGCGGGAGGGCCGGCAGATACGCAGTATTTT.